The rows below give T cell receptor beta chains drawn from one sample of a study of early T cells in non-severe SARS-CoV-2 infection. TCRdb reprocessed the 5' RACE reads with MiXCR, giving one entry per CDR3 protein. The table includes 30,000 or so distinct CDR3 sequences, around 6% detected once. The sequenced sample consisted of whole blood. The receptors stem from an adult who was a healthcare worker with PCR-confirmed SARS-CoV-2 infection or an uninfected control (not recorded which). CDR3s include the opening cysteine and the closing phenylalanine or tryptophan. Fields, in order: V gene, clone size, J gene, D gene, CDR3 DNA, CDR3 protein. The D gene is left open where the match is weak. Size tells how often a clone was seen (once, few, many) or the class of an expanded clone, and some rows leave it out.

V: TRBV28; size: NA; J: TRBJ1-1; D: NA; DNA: TGTGCCAGCAGACAGGAGACTCCTGAAGCTTTCTTT; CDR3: CASRQETPEAFF
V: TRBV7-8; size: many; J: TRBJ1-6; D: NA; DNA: TGTGCCAGCAGCTTCCCAGGAAATAATTCACCCCTCCACTTT; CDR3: CASSFPGNNSPLHF
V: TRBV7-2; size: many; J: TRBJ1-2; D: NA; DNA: TGTGCCAGCAGCTTATCGAAGGAAGGCGGCTACACCTTC; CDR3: CASSLSKEGGYTF
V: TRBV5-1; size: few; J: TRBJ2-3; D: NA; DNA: TGCGCCAGCAGCTTGGAGGTTCCCACAGATACGCAGTATTTT; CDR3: CASSLEVPTDTQYF
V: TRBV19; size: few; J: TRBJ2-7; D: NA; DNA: TGTGCCAGTAGTATTGGAGCCTCCCTGACCTACGAGCAGTACTTC; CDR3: CASSIGASLTYEQYF
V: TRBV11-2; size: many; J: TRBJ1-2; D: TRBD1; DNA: TGTGCCAGCAGCTATTCGACAGGGGGCTATGGCTACACCTTC; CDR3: CASSYSTGGYGYTF
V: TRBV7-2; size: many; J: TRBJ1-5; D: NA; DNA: TGTGCCAGCAGCAAGGACCGGAATCAGCCCCAGCATTTT; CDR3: CASSKDRNQPQHF
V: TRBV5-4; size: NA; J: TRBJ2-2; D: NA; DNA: TGTGCCAGCAGCGGTAGAAACACCGGGGAGCTGGTTTTT; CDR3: CASSGRNTGELVF
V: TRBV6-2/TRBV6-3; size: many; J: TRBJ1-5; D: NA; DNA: TGTGCCAGCAGCCCTTCTACAGACAATCAGCCCCAGCATTTT; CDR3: CASSPSTDNQPQHF
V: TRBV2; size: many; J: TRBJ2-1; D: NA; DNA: TGTGCCAGCAGTGACTTGCGTTACAATGAGCAGTTCTTC; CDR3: CASSDLRYNEQFF
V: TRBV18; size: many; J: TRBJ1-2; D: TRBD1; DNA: TGTGCCAGCTCACCCGGGACAGGGTGGACCTATGGCTACACCTTC; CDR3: CASSPGTGWTYGYTF
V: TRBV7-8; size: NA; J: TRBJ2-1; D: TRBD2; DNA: TGTGCCAGCAGCGAAACCCTAGCGGGAGGTGATGAGCAGTTCTTC; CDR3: CASSETLAGGDEQFF
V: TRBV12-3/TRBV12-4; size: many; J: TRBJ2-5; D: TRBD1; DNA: TGTGCCAGCAGTCCGACAGGGCAAGAGACCCAGTACTTC; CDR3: CASSPTGQETQYF
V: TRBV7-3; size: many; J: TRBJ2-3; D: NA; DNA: TGTGCCAGCAGCCCTCGAGGCACAGATACGCAGTATTTT; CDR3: CASSPRGTDTQYF
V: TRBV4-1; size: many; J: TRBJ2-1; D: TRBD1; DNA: TGCGCCTCAGGAATGGGGACAGGGGTGAATGAGCAGTTCTTC; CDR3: CASGMGTGVNEQFF
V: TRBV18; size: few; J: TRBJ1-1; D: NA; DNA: TGTGCCACCGCAGGATTCCCAGGCACTGAAGCTTTCTTT; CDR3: CATAGFPGTEAFF
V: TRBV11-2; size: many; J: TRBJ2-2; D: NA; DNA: TGTGCCAGCAGAAACACCGGGGAGCTGTTTTTT; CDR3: CASRNTGELFF
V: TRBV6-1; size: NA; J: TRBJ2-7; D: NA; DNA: TGTGCCAGCAGTGACCACTACGAGCAGTACTTC; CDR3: CASSDHYEQYF
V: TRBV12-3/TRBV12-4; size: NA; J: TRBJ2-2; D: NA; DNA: TGTGCCAGCAGTTTCGACAAGAGGACCGGGGAGCTGTTTTTT; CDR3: CASSFDKRTGELFF
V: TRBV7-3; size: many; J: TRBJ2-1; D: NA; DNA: TGTGCCAGCAGCCCTGACTATTACAATGAGCAGTTCTTC; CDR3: CASSPDYYNEQFF
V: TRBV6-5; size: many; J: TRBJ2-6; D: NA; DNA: TGTGCCAGCAACAACTATCCAGGCGCTGGGGCCAACGTCCTGACTTTC; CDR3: CASNNYPGAGANVLTF
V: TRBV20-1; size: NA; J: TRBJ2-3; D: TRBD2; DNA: TGCAGTGCTCCGGGCGGTGTAGCGGGAGGGGCGGATACGCAGTATTTT; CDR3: CSAPGGVAGGADTQYF
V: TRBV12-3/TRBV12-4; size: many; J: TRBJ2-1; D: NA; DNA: TGTGCCAGCAGTTTATCCGATGAGCAGTTCTTC; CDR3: CASSLSDEQFF
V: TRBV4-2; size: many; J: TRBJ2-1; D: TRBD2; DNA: TGTGCCAGCAGCCATGGGCTAGCGGGGGGGAAGTATGAGCAGTTCTTC; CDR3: CASSHGLAGGKYEQFF
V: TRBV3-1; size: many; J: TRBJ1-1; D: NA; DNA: TGTGCCAGCAGCCAACCGTTTTCATTAGAAGCTTTCTTT; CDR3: CASSQPFSLEAFF
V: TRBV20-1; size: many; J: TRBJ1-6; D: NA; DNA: TGCAGTGCTAGCGAAAATAGTAATTCACCCCTCCACTTT; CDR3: CSASENSNSPLHF
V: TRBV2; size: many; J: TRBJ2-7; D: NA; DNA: TGTGCCTCCAAAGAGCAACTGGGTAGTTGGGAGTACTTC; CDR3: CASKEQLGSWEYF
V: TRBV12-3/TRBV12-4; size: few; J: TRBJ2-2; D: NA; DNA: TGTGCCAGCAGTTTATTTGCACCGAACACCGGGGAGCTGTTTTTT; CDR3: CASSLFAPNTGELFF
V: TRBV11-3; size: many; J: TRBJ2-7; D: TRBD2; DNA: TGTGCCAGCAGCTTGGGGGGGTCTAACTACGAGCAGTACTTC; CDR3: CASSLGGSNYEQYF
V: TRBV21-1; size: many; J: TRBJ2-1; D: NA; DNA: TGTGCCAGCAGAAGACCGTTTTCTAACTCCTACAATGAGCAGTTCTTC; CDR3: CASRRPFSNSYNEQFF
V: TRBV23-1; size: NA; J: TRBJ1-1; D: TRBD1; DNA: TGCGCCAGCAGTCCTTACAGGGGGGAGGCGATGAACACTGAAGCTTTCTTT; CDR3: CASSPYRGEAMNTEAFF
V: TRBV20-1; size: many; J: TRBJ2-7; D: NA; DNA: TGCAGTGCTACCCGGGACACCTCCTACGAGCAGTACTTC; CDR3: CSATRDTSYEQYF
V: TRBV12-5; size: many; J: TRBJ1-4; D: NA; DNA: TGTGCTAGTGGTCCCGGGACGCGGGATGAAAAACTGTTTTTT; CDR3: CASGPGTRDEKLFF